This TCR beta chain was observed in a study of shared clonotypes between healthy human individuals. Study-level points and caveats: Clonotype sharing among donors was expected to depend on sequencing depth.

Turning to this clone: What it binds is not known.

Sequencing used immunoSEQ multiplex PCR; TCRdb keeps in-frame clones, though not all of them. The table lists roughly 500,000 clones, around 78% of them singletons. V lost 2 bases to trimming and J lost 8 bases; unmatched junction nucleotides: 9. Germline CDR1 and CDR2: MRHNA and SNTAGT. CDR3 length equals 16 residues. The chain joins TRBV6-4 to TRBJ1-2; 12 nucleotides match TRBD1. The receptor was isolated from a woman aged 40 to 55 in good health. Some clones in this sample may be carry-over from other donors' samples. Sequencing was done on a sample of PBMCs. The CDR3 loop is CASSDGPGQGARGYTF. CDR3 sequence (DNA): TGTGCCAGCAGTGACGGTCCGGGACAGGGGGCACGAGGCTACACCTTC.